This T cell receptor (beta chain) derives from a study of blood T cell repertoires in COVID-19 (dated by TCRdb to 2018 to 2020). About the full investigation: Samples from collaborators originated in the United States, Italy and Spain and spanned both the acute and convalescent phases of COVID-19. Where available, HLA class I and class II types were taken from metadata supplied by the sample provider and were not determined by assay-based typing. The prospective study material was composed of cDNA or gDNA derived from T cells, B-cell-depleted T cells, or PBMCs. The samples were drawn from the first 160 participants of the ongoing ImmuneRACE study and from some 1,300 subjects provided by 6 global collaborators. Sample metadata almost always included a de-identified subject ID, COVID-19 status, age in years and sex. A freely available public database, intended as a resource for researchers studying the immune response to SARS-CoV-2, is where the repertoires were released. Deeply sampled blood TCRbeta repertoires from subjects exposed to, actively infected with, or recovered from COVID-19 were included in the dataset.

V loses 5 bases at its end and J loses 5 bases; junction bases beyond the gene matches: 5. The CDR3 numbers 14 residues from cysteine through phenylalanine. This entry keeps only the CDR3 DNA: 42 bases, framed from base 1. Looking up the germline V gene (reference sequence) yields CDR1 LNHDA and CDR2 SQIVND. The immunoSEQ Assay, a bias-controlled multiplex PCR, was used to amplify TCRbeta CDR3 regions from genomic DNA. The original pipeline was this. The number of nucleated cells in each sample was estimated by amplification of reference gene primers within the assay. To quantify the absolute abundance of each unique TCRbeta CDR3 rearrangement, sequence reads were collapsed and filtered. Productive Simpson clonality was computed per sample as the square root of Simpson's diversity index over productive rearrangements. The source is immuneACCESS, and TCRdb retained only in-frame sequences with V and J called. Part of the clones is not carried over; for the studies checked, unresolved V genes explain less than half of this, and the remainder is unexplained. V and J calls and clone size are those listed in that table; D and trimming were worked out from the DNA. Recorded for this sample are under 300,000 clones; 84% of them occurred a single time. The top ten constitute more than 1.5% of the sample.

Another Seattle source contributed samples from volunteer blood donors who had recovered from COVID-19. Collaborating institutions collected whole blood in K2EDTA tubes following their own protocols. For TCRbeta analysis, collaborators shipped samples in one of three forms: frozen whole blood, isolated PBMCs, or DNA extracted from either of those sample types. Points on this clone: What antigen it recognizes has not been identified. There are no base qualities to consult, and no much larger clone falls within one base.

Findings and caveats that apply to the study as a whole: How much clinical and demographic metadata was included differed by source and by participant, and the metadata was provided uncurated.

The sample taken for sequencing was peripheral blood. The chain is encoded by TRBV19 joined to TRBJ1-5; the central 8 bases match TRBD1. The TCR was taken from a woman in her 40s who had recovered from COVID-19. The CDR3 loop reads CASSPGGEHQPQHF. The DNA reads as follows: TGTGCCAGTAGTCCAGGGGGCGAACATCAGCCCCAGCATTTT.